This TCR beta chain originates from a study of PD-1 blockade in mismatch repair-deficient tumors. The table came from immunoSEQ multiplex PCR; TCRdb's copy has only in-frame clones and leaves some out. The sample contains some 120,000 clones, almost 90% of which appear only once. CDR1 is WNHNN, CDR2 SYGVQD, per germline (reference sequence). J was trimmed by 3 bases and V by 10 bases; bases with no gene match: 12. CDR3 size: 15 residues. The chain links TRBV10-1 to TRBJ2-5, with 9 bases that match TRBD1. The origin of this receptor is an adult with mismatch repair-deficient cancer. This specimen was peripheral blood, taken about 17 months after starting pembrolizumab. The CDR3 nucleotides are TGCGCCAACTTCCCGAGACAGGGGGGGGAAGAGACCCAGTACTTC. It specifies CANFPRQGGEETQYF.